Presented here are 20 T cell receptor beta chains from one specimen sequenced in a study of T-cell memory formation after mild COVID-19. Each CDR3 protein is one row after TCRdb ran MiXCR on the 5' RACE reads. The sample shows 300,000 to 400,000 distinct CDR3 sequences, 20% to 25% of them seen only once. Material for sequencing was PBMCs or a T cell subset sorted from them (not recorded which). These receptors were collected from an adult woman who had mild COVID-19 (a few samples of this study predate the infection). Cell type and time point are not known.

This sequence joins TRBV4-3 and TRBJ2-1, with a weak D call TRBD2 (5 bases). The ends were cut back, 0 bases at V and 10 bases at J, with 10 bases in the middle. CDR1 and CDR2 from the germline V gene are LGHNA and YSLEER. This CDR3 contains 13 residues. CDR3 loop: CASSQDSGTEQFF. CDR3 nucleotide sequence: TGCGCCAGCAGCCAAGATTCGGGAACCGAGCAGTTCTTC.

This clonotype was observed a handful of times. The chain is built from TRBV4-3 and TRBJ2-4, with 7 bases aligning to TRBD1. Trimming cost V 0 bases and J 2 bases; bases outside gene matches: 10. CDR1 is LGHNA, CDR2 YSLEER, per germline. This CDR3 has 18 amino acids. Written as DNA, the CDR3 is TGCGCCAGCAGCCAAGAGAACAGGGGCTGGATATCCAAAAACATTCAGTACTTC. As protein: CASSQENRGWISKNIQYF.

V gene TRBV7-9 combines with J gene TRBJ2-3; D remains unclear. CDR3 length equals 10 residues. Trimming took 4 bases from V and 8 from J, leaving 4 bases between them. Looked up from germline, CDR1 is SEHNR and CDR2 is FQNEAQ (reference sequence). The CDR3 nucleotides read TGTGCCAGCAGCTCTAGTACGCAGTATTTT. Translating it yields CASSSSTQYF.

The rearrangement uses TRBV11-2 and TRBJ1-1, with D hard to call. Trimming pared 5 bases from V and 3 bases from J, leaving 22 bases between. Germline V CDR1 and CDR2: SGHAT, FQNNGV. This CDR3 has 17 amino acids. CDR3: CASSPRGLVEADTEAFF. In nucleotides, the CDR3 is TGTGCCAGCAGCCCTAGAGGTTTGGTAGAGGCAGACACTGAAGCTTTCTTT.

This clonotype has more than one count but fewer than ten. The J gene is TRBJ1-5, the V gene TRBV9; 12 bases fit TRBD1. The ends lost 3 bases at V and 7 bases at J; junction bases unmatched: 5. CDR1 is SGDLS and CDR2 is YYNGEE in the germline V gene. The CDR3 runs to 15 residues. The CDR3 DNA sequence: TGTGCCAGCAGCGCCGGGACAGGGGGCGGCCAGCCCCAGCATTTT. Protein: CASSAGTGGGQPQHF.

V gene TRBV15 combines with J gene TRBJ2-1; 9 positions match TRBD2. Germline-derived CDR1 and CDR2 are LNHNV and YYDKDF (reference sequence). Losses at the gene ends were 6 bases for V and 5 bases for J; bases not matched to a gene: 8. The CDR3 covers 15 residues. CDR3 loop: CATSHSSGNHNEQFF. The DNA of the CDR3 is TGTGCCACCAGTCATTCTAGCGGGAACCACAATGAGCAGTTCTTC.

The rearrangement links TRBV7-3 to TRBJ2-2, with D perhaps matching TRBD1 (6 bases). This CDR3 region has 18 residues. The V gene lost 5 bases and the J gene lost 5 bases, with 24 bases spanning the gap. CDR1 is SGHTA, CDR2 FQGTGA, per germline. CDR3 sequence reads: CASSPQVLRQARTGELFF. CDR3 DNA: TGTGCCAGCAGCCCCCAGGTCCTTCGACAGGCCCGGACCGGGGAGCTGTTTTTT.

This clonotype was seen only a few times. The CDR3 DNA sequence: TGCGCCAGCAGCTTGGACGGGACGCAGTATTTT. It specifies CASSLDGTQYF. The chain recombines TRBV5-1 with TRBJ2-3; D gene uncertain. V was pared by 0 bases and J by 9 bases, with 5 bases between. Per the germline V gene, CDR1 is SGHRS and CDR2 is YFSETQ. CDR3 length: 11 residues.

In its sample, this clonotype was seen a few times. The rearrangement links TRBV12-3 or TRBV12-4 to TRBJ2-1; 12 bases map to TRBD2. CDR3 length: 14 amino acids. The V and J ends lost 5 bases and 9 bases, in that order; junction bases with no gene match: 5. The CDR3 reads CASSRLAGVGEQFF. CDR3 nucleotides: TGTGCCAGCAGTAGACTAGCGGGAGTTGGTGAGCAGTTCTTC.

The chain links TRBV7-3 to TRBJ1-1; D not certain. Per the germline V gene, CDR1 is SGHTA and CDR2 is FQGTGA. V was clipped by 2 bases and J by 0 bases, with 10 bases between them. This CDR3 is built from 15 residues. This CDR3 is CASSLGQVMNTEAFF. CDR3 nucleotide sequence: TGTGCCAGCAGCTTAGGGCAGGTTATGAACACTGAAGCTTTCTTT.

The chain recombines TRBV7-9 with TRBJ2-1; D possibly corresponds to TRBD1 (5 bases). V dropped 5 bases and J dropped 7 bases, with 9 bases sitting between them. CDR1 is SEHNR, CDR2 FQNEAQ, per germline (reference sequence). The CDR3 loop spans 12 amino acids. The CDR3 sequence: CASSIDSNEQFF. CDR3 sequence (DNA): TGTGCCAGCAGCATAGACAGTAATGAGCAGTTCTTC.

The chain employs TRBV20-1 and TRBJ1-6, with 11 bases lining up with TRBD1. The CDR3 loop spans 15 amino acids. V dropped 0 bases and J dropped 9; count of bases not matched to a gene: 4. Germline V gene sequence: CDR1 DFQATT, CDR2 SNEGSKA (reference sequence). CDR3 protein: CSARDGQGAGSPLHF. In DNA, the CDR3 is TGCAGTGCTAGAGACGGACAGGGGGCGGGTTCACCCCTCCACTTT.

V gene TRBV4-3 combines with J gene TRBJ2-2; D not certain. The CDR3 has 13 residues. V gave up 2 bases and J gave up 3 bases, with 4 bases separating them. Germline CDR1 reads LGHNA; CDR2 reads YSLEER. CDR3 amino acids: CASSQQHTGELFF. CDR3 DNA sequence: TGCGCCAGCAGCCAACAGCACACCGGGGAGCTGTTTTTT.

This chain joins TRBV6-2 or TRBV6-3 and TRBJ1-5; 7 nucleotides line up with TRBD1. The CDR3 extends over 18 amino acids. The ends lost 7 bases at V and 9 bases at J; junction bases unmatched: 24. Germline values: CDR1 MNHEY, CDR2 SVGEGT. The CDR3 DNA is TGTGCCAGCAAGCTGGACGCCGGGACAGTCGGCAGAGGACGGCCCCAGCATTTT. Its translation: CASKLDAGTVGRGRPQHF.

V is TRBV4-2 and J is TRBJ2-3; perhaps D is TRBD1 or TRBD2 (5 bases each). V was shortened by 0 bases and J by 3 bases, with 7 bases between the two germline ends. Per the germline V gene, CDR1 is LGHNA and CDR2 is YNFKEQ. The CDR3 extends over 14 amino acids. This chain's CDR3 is CASSQDEGTDTQYF. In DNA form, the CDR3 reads TGTGCCAGCAGCCAAGATGAGGGGACAGATACGCAGTATTTT.

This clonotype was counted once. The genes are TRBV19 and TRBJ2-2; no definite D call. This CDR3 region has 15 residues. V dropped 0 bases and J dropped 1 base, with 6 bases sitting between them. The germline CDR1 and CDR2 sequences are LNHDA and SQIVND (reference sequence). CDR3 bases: TGTGCCAGTAGTATAGAGATGGAGAACACCGGGGAGCTGTTTTTT. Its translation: CASSIEMENTGELFF. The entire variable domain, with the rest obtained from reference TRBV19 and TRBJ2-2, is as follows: DGGITQSPKYLFRKEGQNVTLSCEQNLNHDAMYWYRQDPGQGLRLIYYSQIVNDFQKGDIAEGYSVSREKKESFPLTVTSAQKNPTAFYLCASSIEMENTGELFFGEGSRLTVL.

CDR3 nucleotides: TGTGCCAGCAGCTTAAGCGCTCAAGAGACCCAGTACTTC. Its protein product is CASSLSAQETQYF. This chain links TRBV7-2 with TRBJ2-5; the D is unclear. The CDR3 is 13 residues long. Germline-derived CDR1 and CDR2 are SGHTA and FQGNSA. V was shortened by 2 bases and J by 2 bases, with 6 bases between the two germline ends.

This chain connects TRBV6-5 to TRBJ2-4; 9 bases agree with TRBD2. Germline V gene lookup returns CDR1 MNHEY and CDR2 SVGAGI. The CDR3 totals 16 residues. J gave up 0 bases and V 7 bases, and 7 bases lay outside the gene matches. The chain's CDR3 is CASTPRGRGAKNIQYF. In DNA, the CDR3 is TGTGCCAGCACGCCCCGCGGGAGGGGAGCCAAAAACATTCAGTACTTC.

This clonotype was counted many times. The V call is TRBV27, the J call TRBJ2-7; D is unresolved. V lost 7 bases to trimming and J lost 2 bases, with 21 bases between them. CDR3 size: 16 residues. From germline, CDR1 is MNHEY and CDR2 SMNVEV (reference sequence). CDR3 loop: CASKLYTRSLPYEQYF. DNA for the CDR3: TGTGCCAGCAAGCTGTATACCAGGAGCCTCCCCTACGAGCAGTACTTC.

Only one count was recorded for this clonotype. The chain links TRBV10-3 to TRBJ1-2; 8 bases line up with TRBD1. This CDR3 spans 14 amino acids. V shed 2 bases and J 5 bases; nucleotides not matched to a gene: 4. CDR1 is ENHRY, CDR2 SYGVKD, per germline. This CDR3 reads CAISEGQGRYGYTF. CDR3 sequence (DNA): TGTGCCATCAGTGAGGGACAGGGAAGATATGGCTACACCTTC.